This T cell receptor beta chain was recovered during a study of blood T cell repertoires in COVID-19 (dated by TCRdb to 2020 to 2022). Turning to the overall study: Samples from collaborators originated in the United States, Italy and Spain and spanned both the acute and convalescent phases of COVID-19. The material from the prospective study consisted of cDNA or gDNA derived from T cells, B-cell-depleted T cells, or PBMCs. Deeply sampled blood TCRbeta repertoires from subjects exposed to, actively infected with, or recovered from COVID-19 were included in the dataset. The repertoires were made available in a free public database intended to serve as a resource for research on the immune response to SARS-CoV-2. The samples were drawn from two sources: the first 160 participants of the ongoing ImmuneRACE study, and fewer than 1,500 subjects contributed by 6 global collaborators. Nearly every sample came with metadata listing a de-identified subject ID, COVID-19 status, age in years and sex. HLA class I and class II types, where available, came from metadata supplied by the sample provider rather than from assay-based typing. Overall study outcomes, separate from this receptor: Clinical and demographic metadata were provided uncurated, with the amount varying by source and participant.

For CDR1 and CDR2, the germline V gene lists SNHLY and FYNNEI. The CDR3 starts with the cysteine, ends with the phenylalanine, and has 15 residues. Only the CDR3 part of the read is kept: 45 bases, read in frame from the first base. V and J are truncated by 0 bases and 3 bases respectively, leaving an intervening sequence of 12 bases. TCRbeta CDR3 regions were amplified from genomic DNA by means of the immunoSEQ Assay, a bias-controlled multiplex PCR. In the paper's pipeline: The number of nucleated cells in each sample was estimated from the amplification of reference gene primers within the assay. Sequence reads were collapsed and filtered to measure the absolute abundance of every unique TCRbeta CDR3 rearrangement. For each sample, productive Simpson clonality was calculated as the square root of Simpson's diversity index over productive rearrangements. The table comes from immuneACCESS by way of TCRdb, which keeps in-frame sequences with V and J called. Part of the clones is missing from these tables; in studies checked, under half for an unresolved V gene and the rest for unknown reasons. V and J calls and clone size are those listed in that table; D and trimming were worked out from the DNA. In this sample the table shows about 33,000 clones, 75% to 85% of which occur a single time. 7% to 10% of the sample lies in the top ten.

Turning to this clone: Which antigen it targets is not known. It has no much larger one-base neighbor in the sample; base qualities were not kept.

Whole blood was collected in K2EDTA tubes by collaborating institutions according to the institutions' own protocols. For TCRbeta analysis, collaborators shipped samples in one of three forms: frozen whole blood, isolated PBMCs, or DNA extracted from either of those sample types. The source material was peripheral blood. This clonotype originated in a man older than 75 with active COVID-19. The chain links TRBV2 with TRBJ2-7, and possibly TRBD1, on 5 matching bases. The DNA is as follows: TGTGCCAGCAGTGAAGCGCTAGTGACAGACTACGAGCAGTACTTC. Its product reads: CASSEALVTDYEQYF. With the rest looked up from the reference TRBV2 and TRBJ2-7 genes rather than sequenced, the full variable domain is EPEVTQTPSHQVTQMGQEVILRCVPISNHLYFYWYRQILGQKVEFLVSFYNNEISEKSEIFDDQFSVERPDGSNFTLKIRSTKLEDSAMYFCASSEALVTDYEQYFGPGTRLTVT.